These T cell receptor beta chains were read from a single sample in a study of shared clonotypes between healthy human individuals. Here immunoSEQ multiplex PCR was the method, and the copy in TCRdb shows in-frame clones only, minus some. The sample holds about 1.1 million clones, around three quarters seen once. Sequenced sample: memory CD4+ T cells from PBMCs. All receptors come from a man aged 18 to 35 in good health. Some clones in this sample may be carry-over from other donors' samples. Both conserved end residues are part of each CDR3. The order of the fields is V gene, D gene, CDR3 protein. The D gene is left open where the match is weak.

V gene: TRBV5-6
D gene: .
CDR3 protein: CASSLRGIRPGANVLTF

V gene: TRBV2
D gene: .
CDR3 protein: CASSVGQFPYEQYF

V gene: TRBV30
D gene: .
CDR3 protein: CAWRGLAYNEQFF

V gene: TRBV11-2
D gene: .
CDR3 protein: CASSLGPLTRTDGELFF

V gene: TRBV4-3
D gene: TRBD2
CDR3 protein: CASSQASSGGTYEQYF

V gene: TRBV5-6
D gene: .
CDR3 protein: CASSSGGTGELFF

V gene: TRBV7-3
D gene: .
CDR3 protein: CASSLSDQTGGYTF

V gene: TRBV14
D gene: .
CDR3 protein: CASSQRPGTPRTEAFF

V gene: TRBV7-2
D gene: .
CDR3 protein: CASSSGDNQPQHF

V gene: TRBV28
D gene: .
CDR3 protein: CASSFFQGPRYSNQPQHF

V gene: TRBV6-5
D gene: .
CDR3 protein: CASRPPTGLTGELFF

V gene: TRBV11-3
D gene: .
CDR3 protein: CASSLVTRSIQYF

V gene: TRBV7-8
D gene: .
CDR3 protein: CASSLFLEQFF

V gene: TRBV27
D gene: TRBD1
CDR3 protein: CASSLAYGQARGYGYTF

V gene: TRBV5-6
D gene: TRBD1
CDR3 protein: CASSSLGDRERYGYTF

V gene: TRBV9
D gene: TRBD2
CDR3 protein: CASSPRSGSFGTDTQYF

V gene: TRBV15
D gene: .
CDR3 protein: CATSRRDTSSGNTIYF

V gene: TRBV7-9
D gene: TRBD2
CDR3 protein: CASSSTLAGGSYNEQFF

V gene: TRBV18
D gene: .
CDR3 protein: CASSPPGTPYYEQYF

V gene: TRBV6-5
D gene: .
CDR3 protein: CASSYGAGIGEKLFF

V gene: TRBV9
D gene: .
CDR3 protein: CASSVAGTPTYEQYF

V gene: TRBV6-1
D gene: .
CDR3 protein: CASRFQGNNEQFF

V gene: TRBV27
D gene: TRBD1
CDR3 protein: CASSLGWQGVRNEQFF

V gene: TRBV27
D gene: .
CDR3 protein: CASSLRSAGSSYEQYF

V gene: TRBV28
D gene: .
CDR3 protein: CASSVPRQETQYF

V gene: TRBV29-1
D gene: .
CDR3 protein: CSVQVSYEQYF

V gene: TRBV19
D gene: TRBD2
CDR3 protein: CASAAGGLTDTQYF

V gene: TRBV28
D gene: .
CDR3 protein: CASSLPADYQPQHF

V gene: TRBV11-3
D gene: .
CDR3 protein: CASSPYGITGELFF

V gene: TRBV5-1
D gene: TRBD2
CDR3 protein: CASSLAALAGESSTDTQYF

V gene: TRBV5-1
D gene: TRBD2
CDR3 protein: CASSLPTSGSKNEQFF

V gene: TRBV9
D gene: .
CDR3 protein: CASSARGSPYEQYF

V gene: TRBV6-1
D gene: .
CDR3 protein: CASSERETSYGYTF

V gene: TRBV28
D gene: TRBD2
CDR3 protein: CASRTSGRADEQFF

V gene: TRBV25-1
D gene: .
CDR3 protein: CASRETGEQYF

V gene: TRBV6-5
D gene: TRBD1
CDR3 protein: CASGIQGVPEAFF

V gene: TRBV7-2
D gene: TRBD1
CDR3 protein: CASSPQQGTYGYTF

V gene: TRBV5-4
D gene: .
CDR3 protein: CASSGSGHTDTQYF

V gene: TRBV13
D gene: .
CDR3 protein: CASSALGDSQETQYF

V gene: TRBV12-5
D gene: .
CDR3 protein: CASGHSDRRGDGYTF

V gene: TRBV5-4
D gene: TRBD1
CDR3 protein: CASSLRRTGPYEQYF

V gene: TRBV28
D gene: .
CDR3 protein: CASSPAHYGYTF

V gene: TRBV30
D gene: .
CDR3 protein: CAWGQGRYEQYF

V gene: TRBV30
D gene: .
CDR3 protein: CAWTENQRRQGYNSPLHF

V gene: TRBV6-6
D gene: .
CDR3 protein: CASRTGNTGELFF

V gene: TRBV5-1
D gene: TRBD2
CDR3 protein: CASSVSGRAREQYF

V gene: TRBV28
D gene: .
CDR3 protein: CASSFSGHINQPQHF

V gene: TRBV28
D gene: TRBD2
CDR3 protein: CASSSPSWSGMGEQYF

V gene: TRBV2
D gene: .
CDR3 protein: CASNLDSPGNTIYF

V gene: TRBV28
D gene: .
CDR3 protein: CASSGMGSTDTQYF

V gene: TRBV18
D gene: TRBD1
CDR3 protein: CASSPGTGISGNTIYF

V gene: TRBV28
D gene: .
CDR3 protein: CASNIRGEQYF

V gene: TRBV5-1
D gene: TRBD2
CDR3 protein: CASSLPGRGGTGELFF

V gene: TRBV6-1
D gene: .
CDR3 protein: CASSKQVPTEAFF

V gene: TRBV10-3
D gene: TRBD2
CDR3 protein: CAISEFGGGETQYF

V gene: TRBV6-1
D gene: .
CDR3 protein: CASSEGRHGNTIYF

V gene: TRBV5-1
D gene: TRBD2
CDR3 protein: CASSPTTSGYNEQFF

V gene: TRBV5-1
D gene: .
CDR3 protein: CASSASPDEKLFF

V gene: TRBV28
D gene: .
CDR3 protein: CASSNSPTQHF